A selection of T cell receptor beta chains follows, all from one sample in a study of CD8+ T cells in alopecia areata. Profiling relied on immunoSEQ multiplex PCR, and the TCRdb table lists in-frame clones only, not all of them. The repertoire holds roughly 100,000 clones, 65% to 90% seen once, with around 10% in the top ten. The source was CD8+ T cells sorted from blood, collected at approximately week 34, from a patient treated with tofacitinib. Receptor source: a human donor with alopecia areata. CDR3s include the opening cysteine and the closing phenylalanine or tryptophan. The D gene is left open where the match is weak. Size values are once, few and many counts, or a class for expanded clones, and some rows have none.

>-|-|TRBV5-4|TRBJ2-4|16
CASSLSRGVRKNIQYF
TGTGCCAGCAGCTTGAGCAGGGGAGTTCGGAAAAACATTCAGTACTTC
>-|TRBD2|TRBV4-2|TRBJ2-3|13
CASSQSSGNTQYF
TGTGCCAGCAGCCAATCTAGCGGGAACACGCAGTATTTT
>-|-|TRBV5-4|TRBJ2-7|15
CASSLVDKPIYEQYF
TGTGCCAGCAGCTTGGTAGACAAACCAATCTACGAGCAGTACTTC
>-|TRBD1|TRBV5-1|TRBJ2-3|15
CASSPDRGPIDTQYF
TGCGCCAGCAGCCCGGACAGGGGGCCGATAGATACGCAGTATTTT
>-|TRBD2|TRBV7-3|TRBJ2-2|17
CASSLNILAGSAGELFF
TGTGCCAGCAGCTTAAATATCCTAGCGGGGTCGGCCGGGGAGCTGTTTTTT
>-|-|TRBV7-8|TRBJ2-3|14
CASSSRLGVDTQYF
TGTGCCAGCAGCTCGAGACTAGGGGTAGATACGCAGTATTTT
>-|-|TRBV29-1|TRBJ1-2|15
CSVEDRQGRGYGYTF
TGCAGCGTTGAAGACCGGCAGGGTCGAGGCTATGGCTACACCTTC
>-|-|TRBV30|TRBJ2-3|16
CAWNWESSPLGDTQYF
TGTGCCTGGAATTGGGAGTCCAGTCCCCTGGGAGATACGCAGTATTTT
>-|-|TRBV30|TRBJ2-1|12
CAWSVVGNEQFF
TGTGCCTGGAGTGTAGTGGGAAATGAGCAGTTCTTC
>-|-|TRBV30|TRBJ1-1|12
CAWSVAGTEAFF
TGTGCCTGGAGTGTAGCCGGAACTGAAGCTTTCTTT
>-|-|TRBV15|TRBJ2-5|13
CATSRGGSQTQYF
TGTGCCACCAGCAGAGGGGGATCCCAGACCCAGTACTTC
>-|TRBD1|TRBV7-6|TRBJ2-2|15
CASSLDRGLTGELFF
TGTGCCAGCAGCTTGGACAGGGGTCTCACCGGGGAGCTGTTTTTT
>-|-|TRBV7-8|TRBJ2-7|16
CASSAWTAPDPYEQYF
TGTGCCAGCAGCGCCTGGACAGCGCCCGATCCCTACGAGCAGTACTTC
>few|-|TRBV29-1|TRBJ2-1|11
CSVVYGNEQFF
TGCAGCGTTGTGTACGGCAATGAGCAGTTCTTC
>-|-|TRBV27|TRBJ2-3|17
CASKDRDGYTSTDTQYF
TGTGCCAGCAAGGACCGGGACGGTTACACTAGCACAGATACGCAGTATTTT
>-|-|TRBV13|TRBJ2-5|17
CASGSRREHSPGETQYF
TGTGCCAGCGGCAGTAGGAGGGAACATAGTCCCGGGGAGACCCAGTACTTC
>-|TRBD1|TRBV18|TRBJ1-1|13
CASSPPGQTEAFF
TGTGCCAGCTCACCACCGGGACAGACAGAAGCTTTCTTT